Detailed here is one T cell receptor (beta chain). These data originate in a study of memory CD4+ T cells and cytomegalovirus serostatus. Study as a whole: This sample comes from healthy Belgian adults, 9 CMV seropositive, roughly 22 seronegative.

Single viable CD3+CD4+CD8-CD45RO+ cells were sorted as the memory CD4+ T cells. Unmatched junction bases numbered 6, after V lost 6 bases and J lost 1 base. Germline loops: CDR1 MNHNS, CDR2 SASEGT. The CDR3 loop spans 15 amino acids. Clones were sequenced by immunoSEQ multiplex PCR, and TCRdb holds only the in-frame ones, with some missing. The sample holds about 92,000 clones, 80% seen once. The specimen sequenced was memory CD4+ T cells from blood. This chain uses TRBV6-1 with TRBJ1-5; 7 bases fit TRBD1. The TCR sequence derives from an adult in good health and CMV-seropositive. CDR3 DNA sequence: TGTGCCAGCAGCCGACAGGGCGGCAGCAATCAGCCCCAGCATTTT. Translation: CASSRQGGSNQPQHF.